Listed below are T cell receptor beta chains from one sample, sequenced in a study of siplizumab effects on memory and regulatory T cells. The assay was immunoSEQ multiplex PCR, and TCRdb's table has in-frame clones only and misses some. The sample records 65,000 to 70,000 clones, about 90% being singletons. Sample: Tregs sorted from blood. The receptors originated from a human donor in good health. Each CDR3 is given with its conserved first and last residue.

>TRBJ2-7|TRBV6-1
CASSEIHRLSYEQYF
>TRBJ1-1|TRBV5-1
CASSTSRHTEAFF
>.|TRBV28
CASSLAGTQRTYEQYF
>TRBJ1-1|TRBV25-1
CASRTPGGVNTEAFF
>TRBJ1-1|TRBV18
CASSADRVNTEAFF
>TRBJ2-1|TRBV19
CASSIEAGINNEQFF
>TRBJ1-3|TRBV7-8
CASTPGQFLSGNTIYF
>TRBJ1-2|TRBV5-1
CASSLQQGGYTF
>TRBJ1-5|TRBV7-8
CASSLLASHSNQPQHF
>TRBJ2-1|TRBV15
CATSSGGTSYNEQFF
>TRBJ1-3|TRBV27
CASRGQGENTIYF
>TRBJ2-2|TRBV15
CATSTRIQGNTGELFF
>TRBJ2-1|TRBV30
CAWSALGLAIGDEQFF
>TRBJ2-7|TRBV18
CASSRGTPEQYF
>TRBJ1-3|TRBV7-2
CASSLVSGRGNTIYF
>TRBJ2-7|TRBV7-6
CASSLQTGTEQYF
>TRBJ2-2|TRBV6-1
CASSVPRPDTGELFF
>TRBJ2-1|TRBV28
CASSLWAGNEQFF
>TRBJ2-1|TRBV28
CASRGGLPSSYNEQFF
>TRBJ1-2|TRBV29-1
CSVRSPPGQGTDSSYGYAF
>TRBJ2-3|TRBV6-6
CASSPISSSDTQYF
>TRBJ1-5|TRBV19
CASADILNQPQHF
>TRBJ2-7|TRBV10-3
CAIRSGTGSSYEQYF
>TRBJ1-5|TRBV5-6
CASSFRRFSNQPQHF
>TRBJ2-5|TRBV14
CASSQAGGRWSETQYF
>TRBJ2-3|TRBV5-1
CASSLALKTSTDTQYF
>TRBJ1-4|TRBV10-3
CAIVQGTGTNEKLFF
>TRBJ2-2|TRBV5-3
CARSCGLAGTGELFF
>TRBJ2-3|TRBV19
CASSMGGPDTQYF
>TRBJ1-4|TRBV6-6
CASRPGGREKLFF
>TRBJ1-4|TRBV6-6
CASYPGRRSTNEKLFF
>TRBJ1-1|TRBV27
CASRRTGVNTEAFF
>TRBJ2-7|TRBV5-5
CASSLRSSYEQYF
>TRBJ1-2|TRBV6-1
CASSERTGREYGYTF
>TRBJ2-1|TRBV14
CASSQAVSPAGRYNEQFF
>TRBJ1-2|TRBV7-9
CASSLSGPNYGYTF
>TRBJ1-6|TRBV7-8
CASSLQRQAWNSPLHF